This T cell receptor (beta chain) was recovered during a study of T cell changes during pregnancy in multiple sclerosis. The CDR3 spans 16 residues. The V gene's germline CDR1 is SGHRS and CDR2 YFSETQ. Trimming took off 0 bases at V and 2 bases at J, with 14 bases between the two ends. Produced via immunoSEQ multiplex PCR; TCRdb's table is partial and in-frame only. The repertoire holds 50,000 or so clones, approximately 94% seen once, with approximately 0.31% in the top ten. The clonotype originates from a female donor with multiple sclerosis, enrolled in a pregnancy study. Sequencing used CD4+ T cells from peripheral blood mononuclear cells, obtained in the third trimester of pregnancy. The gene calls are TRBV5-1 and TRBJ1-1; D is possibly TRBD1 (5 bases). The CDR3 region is CASSLGVGRPNTEAFF. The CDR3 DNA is TGCGCCAGCAGCTTGGGGGTGGGGCGACCTAACACTGAAGCTTTCTTT.